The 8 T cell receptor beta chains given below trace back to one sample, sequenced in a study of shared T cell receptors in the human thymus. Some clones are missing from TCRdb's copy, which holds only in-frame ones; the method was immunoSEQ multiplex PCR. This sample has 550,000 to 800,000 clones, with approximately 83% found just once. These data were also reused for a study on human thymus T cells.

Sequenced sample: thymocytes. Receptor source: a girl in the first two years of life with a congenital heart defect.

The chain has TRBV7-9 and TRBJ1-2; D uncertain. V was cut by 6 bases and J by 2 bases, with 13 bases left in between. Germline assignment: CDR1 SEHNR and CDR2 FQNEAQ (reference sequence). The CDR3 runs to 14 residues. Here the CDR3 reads CASSDGWINYGYTF. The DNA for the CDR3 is TGTGCCAGCAGTGACGGGTGGATCAACTATGGCTACACCTTC.

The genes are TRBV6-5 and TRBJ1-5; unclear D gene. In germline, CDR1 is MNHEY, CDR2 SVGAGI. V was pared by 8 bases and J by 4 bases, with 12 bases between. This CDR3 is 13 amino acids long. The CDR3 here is CASQGAGNQPQHF. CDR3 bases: TGTGCCAGCCAAGGAGCTGGAAATCAGCCCCAGCATTTT.

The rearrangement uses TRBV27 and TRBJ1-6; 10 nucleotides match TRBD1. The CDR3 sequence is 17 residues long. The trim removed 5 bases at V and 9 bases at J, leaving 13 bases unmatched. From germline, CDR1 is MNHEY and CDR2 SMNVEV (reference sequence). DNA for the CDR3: TGTGCCAGCAGTAAAAGCGACAGGGGGCCAAGAAGTTCACCCCTCCACTTT. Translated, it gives CASSKSDRGPRSSPLHF.

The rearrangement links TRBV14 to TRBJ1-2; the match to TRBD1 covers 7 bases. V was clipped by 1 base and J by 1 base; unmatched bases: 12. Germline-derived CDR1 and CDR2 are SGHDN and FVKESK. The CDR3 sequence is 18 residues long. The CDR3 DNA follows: TGTGCCAGCAGCCAAGTTGGGGACCGGGACAGCAATAACTATGGCTACACCTTC. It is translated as CASSQVGDRDSNNYGYTF.

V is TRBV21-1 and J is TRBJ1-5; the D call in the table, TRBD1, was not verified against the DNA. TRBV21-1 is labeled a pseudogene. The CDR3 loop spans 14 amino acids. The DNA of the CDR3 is TGTGCCAGCAGCAAAGCGGCAGGCAATCAGCCCCAGCATTTT. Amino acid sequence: CASSKAAGNQPQHF.

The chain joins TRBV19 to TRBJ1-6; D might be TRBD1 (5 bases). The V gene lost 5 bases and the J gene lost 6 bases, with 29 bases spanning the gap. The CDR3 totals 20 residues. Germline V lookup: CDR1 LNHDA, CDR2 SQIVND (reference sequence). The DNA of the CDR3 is TGTGCCAGTAGTCTCCGTCCGCTTGTCGCTCCTGGGCAGGGTAATTCACCCCTCCACTTT. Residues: CASSLRPLVAPGQGNSPLHF.

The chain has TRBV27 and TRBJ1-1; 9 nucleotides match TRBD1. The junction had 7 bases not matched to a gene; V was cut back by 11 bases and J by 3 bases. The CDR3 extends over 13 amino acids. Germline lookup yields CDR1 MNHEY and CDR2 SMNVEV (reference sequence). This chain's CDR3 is CAAGTGKHTEAFF. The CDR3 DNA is TGTGCCGCCGGGACAGGGAAACACACTGAAGCTTTCTTT.

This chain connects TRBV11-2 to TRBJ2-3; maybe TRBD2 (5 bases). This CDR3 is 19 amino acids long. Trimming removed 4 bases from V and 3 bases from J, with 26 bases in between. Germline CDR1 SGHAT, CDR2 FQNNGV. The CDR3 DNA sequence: TGTGCCAGCAGCTCAGACGCTTTCGAAGAGGGTCTCTCAACAGATACGCAGTATTTT. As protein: CASSSDAFEEGLSTDTQYF.